This is a list of T cell receptor beta chains from one sample in a study of blood T cell repertoires in COVID-19. TCRdb's table, derived via immunoSEQ multiplex PCR, lists solely in-frame clones and lacks some. The table lists some 340,000 clones, around four fifths of them singletons, with approximately 5% in the top ten. The sample taken for sequencing was PBMCs or T cells enriched from blood (not recorded which). The receptors stem from a woman between 50 and 59 years old who had recovered from COVID-19. CDR3s include the opening cysteine and the closing phenylalanine or tryptophan. A D gene is named only where the DNA matches it firmly. Clone size appears in some rows only: once, few, many, or a class for an expanded clone.

clone size	V gene	D gene	J gene	CDR3 DNA	CDR3 protein
NA	TRBV19	TRBD1	TRBJ1-1	TGTGCCAGTAGTTCCGGGACAGCGAACACTGAAGCTTTCTTT	CASSSGTANTEAFF
NA	TRBV19	TRBD1	TRBJ2-7	TGTGCCAGTAGCCGGGACAGGGTCAACGAGCAGTACTTC	CASSRDRVNEQYF
NA	TRBV29-1	TRBD1	TRBJ2-7	TGCAGCGTGAGCCTACAGGGGTTGGGGTCCGAGCAGTACTTC	CSVSLQGLGSEQYF
NA	TRBV5-6	NA	TRBJ1-1	TGTGCCAGCAGCCCGAGCCCTCGCCGGGACACTGAAGCTTTCTTT	CASSPSPRRDTEAFF
many	TRBV6-1	TRBD1	TRBJ1-5	TGTGCCAGCAGTGCTTGGACAGGAAGGTTAGATCAGCCCCAGCATTTT	CASSAWTGRLDQPQHF
NA	TRBV21-1	NA	TRBJ1-6	TGTGCCAGCAGCGGGGACGGGGGGCCAACCTTAATTAATTCACCCCTCCACTTT	CASSGDGGPTLINSPLHF
NA	TRBV29-1	TRBD1	TRBJ1-1	TGCAGCGCAACACAGGGGAGTCATACTGAAGCTTTCTTT	CSATQGSHTEAFF
NA	TRBV2	TRBD2	TRBJ2-7	TGTGCCAGCAGCGCTTCGGGACTAGCGGGGCCCTCCGTAAGGAGCTCCTACGAGCAGTACTTC	CASSASGLAGPSVRSSYEQYF
NA	TRBV5-5	NA	TRBJ1-1	TGTGCCAGCAAGCAGAGGGAGGGGATGAAAGCTTTCTTT	CASKQREGMKAFF
NA	TRBV6-2/TRBV6-3	TRBD2	TRBJ2-1	TGTGCCAGCAGTTACTCTTTAGCGGGGCCATACAATGAGCAGTTCTTC	CASSYSLAGPYNEQFF
NA	TRBV19	TRBD1	TRBJ1-1	TGTGCCAGTAGTACCCTTCGACAGGGGAACACTGAAGCTTTCTTT	CASSTLRQGNTEAFF
NA	TRBV5-1	NA	TRBJ2-3	TGCGCCAGCAGCTTGGACCCGGCGGTGACGCAGTATTTT	CASSLDPAVTQYF
many	TRBV9	TRBD1	TRBJ1-2	TGTGCCAGCAGCTTCTACGGGACAGGGGCTCTAGGCTACACCTTC	CASSFYGTGALGYTF
NA	TRBV18	TRBD1	TRBJ1-6	TGTGCCAGCTCACCACTGGCGGGACAGGGAAATTCACCCCTCCACTTT	CASSPLAGQGNSPLHF
once	TRBV5-1	TRBD2	TRBJ2-7	TGCGCCAGCAGCCCAGAGGGACTAGCTCCCTACGAGCAGTACTTC	CASSPEGLAPYEQYF
NA	TRBV2	TRBD1	TRBJ1-1	TGTGCCAGCAGGATGACAGGGGGGCCCACTGAAGCTTTCTTT	CASRMTGGPTEAFF
NA	TRBV18	NA	TRBJ2-7	TGTGCCAGCTCACCCACAGGTTACGAGCAGTACTTC	CASSPTGYEQYF
NA	TRBV19	NA	TRBJ1-4	TGTGCCAGTAGTAACTGGACACAACGTGAAAAACTGTTTTTT	CASSNWTQREKLFF
NA	TRBV12-3/TRBV12-4	NA	TRBJ2-7	TGTGCCAGCAGTTTTACGGGAAACGAGCAGTACTTC	CASSFTGNEQYF
NA	TRBV2	NA	TRBJ2-3	TGTGCCAGCAGCGCCGGGACTAGCACAGATACGCAGTATTTT	CASSAGTSTDTQYF
NA	TRBV11-2	TRBD1	TRBJ2-1	TGTGCCAGCAGAAGAGTGGGACAGGGTAACAATGAGCAGTTCTTC	CASRRVGQGNNEQFF
NA	TRBV9	NA	TRBJ1-6	TGTGCCAGCAGCCCGCCCGGGAATTCACCCCTCCACTTT	CASSPPGNSPLHF
many	TRBV13	TRBD2	TRBJ2-7	TGTGCCAGCAGCTTAGGCCGGGAGACTAGCGGAACCTACGAGCAGTACTTC	CASSLGRETSGTYEQYF
once	TRBV6-5	NA	TRBJ2-7	TGTGCCAGCAGTTACTCGACTGGAACCTACGAGCAGTACTTC	CASSYSTGTYEQYF
NA	TRBV6-5	NA	TRBJ2-7	TGTGCCAGCAGTTCCACTGCTTACGAGCAGTACTTC	CASSSTAYEQYF
NA	TRBV6-5	NA	TRBJ1-1	TGTGCCAGCAGCCAGGGGCTCGGGGTCACTGAAGCTTTCTTT	CASSQGLGVTEAFF
NA	TRBV14	NA	TRBJ1-2	TGTGCCAGCAGCCAAGATCGCTTGGGGGCGGATGGCTACACCTTC	CASSQDRLGADGYTF
NA	TRBV30	TRBD1	TRBJ1-1	TGTGCCTGCTCCCGACAGGGGGGGACTGAAGCTTTCTTT	CACSRQGGTEAFF
once	TRBV3-1/TRBV3-2	NA	TRBJ2-7	TGTGCCAGCAGCCTCTCGCGGGGCGGGATCTCCTACGAGCAGTACTTC	CASSLSRGGISYEQYF
NA	TRBV27	NA	TRBJ1-1	TGTGCCAGCAGTTTATCGAAGCAGGGGTTGACTGAAGCTTTCTTT	CASSLSKQGLTEAFF
NA	TRBV7-2	NA	TRBJ1-4	TGTGCCAGCAGCCCAGACGGGAATGAAAAACTGTTTTTT	CASSPDGNEKLFF
NA	TRBV2	NA	TRBJ2-7	TGTGCCGGGGCCCAGGGGAGTTTCTACGAGCAGTACTTC	CAGAQGSFYEQYF
NA	TRBV30	NA	TRBJ2-3	TGTGCCTGGAGTACCCCTCGAACAGCTAAGAGCACAGATACGCAGTATTTT	CAWSTPRTAKSTDTQYF
NA	TRBV19	TRBD1	TRBJ1-2	TGTGCCAGTAGTATAGGACAGGGACCCTATGGCTACACCTTC	CASSIGQGPYGYTF
once	TRBV15	TRBD1	TRBJ2-5	TGTGCCACCACTGGTTACCGGGACAGGGGTCAAGAGACCCAGTACTTC	CATTGYRDRGQETQYF
NA	TRBV2	TRBD2	TRBJ2-3	TGTGCCAGCAGGCAACTAGCGGGGGTTGGCATGACAGATACGCAGTATTTT	CASRQLAGVGMTDTQYF
NA	TRBV2	NA	TRBJ2-7	TGTGCCAGCAGTTACGACCCCACGGGGGAGCAGTACTTC	CASSYDPTGEQYF
NA	TRBV30	NA	TRBJ1-1	TGTGCCTGGAGTGTACTGGGGAGCGGGCACACTGAAGCTTTCTTT	CAWSVLGSGHTEAFF
NA	TRBV7-2	NA	TRBJ1-2	TGTGCCAGCAGCAAGGACACCGTCGTGCACTATGGCTACACCTTC	CASSKDTVVHYGYTF
NA	TRBV12-5	TRBD1	TRBJ2-1	TGTGCTAGAACACATACCGGGACAGGGATCTGCTACAATGAGCAGTTCTTC	CARTHTGTGICYNEQFF
NA	TRBV12-3/TRBV12-4	NA	TRBJ1-1	TGTGCCAGCAGCCCTCGGTGGGAGACTGAAGCTTTCTTT	CASSPRWETEAFF
once	TRBV5-1	NA	TRBJ1-3	TGCGCCAGCAGTGTGACATCTGGAAACACCATATATTTT	CASSVTSGNTIYF
NA	TRBV15	TRBD1	TRBJ1-1	TGTGCCACCAGCAGAGTGAGGCCAGGGGGAATGAGGACTGAAGCTTTCTTT	CATSRVRPGGMRTEAFF
few	TRBV2	TRBD1	TRBJ1-5	TGTGCCAGCAGCGACAGGGAAAATCAGCCCCAGCATTTT	CASSDRENQPQHF
once	TRBV7-9	NA	TRBJ1-4	TGTGCCAGCAGCTTAGGGGGGGTAAATGAAAAACTGTTTTTT	CASSLGGVNEKLFF
NA	TRBV9	NA	TRBJ1-1	TGTGCCAGCAGCGTAGCTACTTCGGCAGGTCGGACTGAAGCTTTCTTT	CASSVATSAGRTEAFF
NA	TRBV12-3/TRBV12-4	TRBD1	TRBJ2-7	TGTGCCAGCAGTTCGACAGGGTCCTACGAGCAGTACTTC	CASSSTGSYEQYF
NA	TRBV27	NA	TRBJ1-6	TGTGCCAGCAGCCCAATGAGCTCCTATAATTCACCCCTCCACTTT	CASSPMSSYNSPLHF
NA	TRBV5-5	NA	TRBJ1-5	TGTGCCAGCAGCTTGACGGCAGGGAATCAGCCCCAGCATTTT	CASSLTAGNQPQHF
NA	TRBV2	TRBD1	TRBJ1-2	TGTGCCAGCAGTGAAAAGGGACAGGGGGCGCATGGCTACACCTTC	CASSEKGQGAHGYTF